A single T cell receptor (beta chain) is shown here with its context. In the source study's methods: Researchers report that nucleated cell counts were estimated from reference gene primer amplification. Assay: immunoSEQ multiplex PCR; the TCRdb copy retains only in-frame clones and omits some. Clonal size and the V and J genes are those of that table, whereas D and trimming came from the DNA. The repertoire holds some 270,000 clones, with 80% to 90% as singletons. This CDR3 contains 14 residues. V dropped 4 bases and J dropped 8; count of bases not matched to a gene: 10. Germline V gene data show CDR1 as LNHNV and CDR2 as YYDKDF (reference sequence). Two negative PCRs, clearance, or symptom resolution had been documented for recovered Cohort 3 donors. These data come from a study of blood T cell repertoires in COVID-19.

The gene calls are TRBV15 and TRBJ1-2; 7 nucleotides match TRBD1. The origin of this receptor is a young woman who had recovered from COVID-19. The sample taken for sequencing was PBMCs or T cells enriched from blood (not recorded which). Here the CDR3 DNA reads TGTGCCACCAGCAAAGGACAGGCCCCTCAAGGCTACACCTTC. It specifies CATSKGQAPQGYTF.